The sequence of this T cell receptor beta chain was determined in a study of cytomegalovirus exposure and HLA in healthy donors. The study, taken as a whole, reports: The authors confirmed in vitro that a few CMV-associated chains were specific for CMV antigens.

Germline trimming cut 1 base from V and 2 bases from J; bases unmatched to any gene: 4. In germline, CDR1 is KGHSH, CDR2 LQKENI. CDR3 length: 16 residues. About this clone: Its antigen remains unidentified.

The PCR used 60 Vbeta and 13 Jbeta primers. The table came from immunoSEQ multiplex PCR; TCRdb's copy has only in-frame clones and leaves some out. This table holds some 180,000 clones, over 65% found once. The clonotype was recovered from a man aged 35-49 years in good health and CMV-seropositive. The sequenced sample consisted of PBMCs. V usage is TRBV18 and J usage is TRBJ2-7; 11 bases align to TRBD1. The CDR3 coding sequence is TGTGCCAGCTCACCACTTCCGGACAGGGGGCCCTACGAGCAGTACTTC. Translating gives CASSPLPDRGPYEQYF.